The 12 T cell receptor beta chains reported below all come from one sample, sequenced in a study of blood T cells in healthy people across ages. Primed by a sample-barcoded 5' primer and a J-beta primer mix, a second PCR proceeded for about 6 to 11 cycles. TCRdb re-called the 5' RACE reads with MiXCR, one entry per CDR3 protein. The sample shows hundreds of thousands of distinct CDR3 sequences, around 49% of them seen only once. The sequencing input was blood. The receptors were sampled from a man aged 30 to 39 in good health.

This clonotype was seen a handful of times. This chain connects TRBV6-2 or TRBV6-3 to TRBJ2-3; 10 nucleotides match TRBD1. V shed 2 bases and J 4 bases; nucleotides not matched to a gene: 3. The CDR3 is 15 amino acids. Germline V CDR1 and CDR2: MNHEY, SVGEGT. CDR3 residues: CASSYPGQGADTQYF. The CDR3 DNA follows: TGTGCCAGCAGTTACCCCGGACAGGGGGCAGATACGCAGTATTTT.

The CDR3 sequence: CASSPNIDTQYF. The CDR3, as DNA: TGTGCCAGCAGCCCCAACATAGATACGCAGTATTTT. This rearrangement joins TRBV28 to TRBJ2-3; D remains ambiguous. The CDR3 is made up of 12 amino acids. The V end was cut by 6 bases, the J end by 5 bases, with 9 bases between. From germline, CDR1 is MDHEN and CDR2 SYDVKM.

Only a few counts were recorded for this clonotype. The chain joins TRBV4-1 to TRBJ2-3, with TRBD2 matching over 12 bases. CDR1 is MGHRA, CDR2 YSYEKL, per germline. The length of the CDR3 is 16 residues. After removal of 2 bases from V and 2 bases from J, the junction contained 2 bases not matched to a gene. CDR3 sequence reads: CASSQRLAGDTDTQYF. The CDR3 coding sequence is TGCGCCAGCAGCCAAAGACTAGCGGGGGACACAGATACGCAGTATTTT.

The CDR3 protein is CANILAGAQDDEQFF. For the CDR3, the DNA is TGTGCCAACATCCTAGCGGGGGCTCAGGACGATGAGCAGTTCTTC. The chain joins TRBV6-2 or TRBV6-3 to TRBJ2-1, with TRBD2 matching 10 bases. V lost 10 bases and J lost 8; bases outside the gene matches: 14. Per the germline V gene, CDR1 is MNHEY and CDR2 is SVGEGT. The CDR3 totals 15 residues.

The chain links TRBV5-1 to TRBJ2-7; D may be TRBD2 (6 bases). The CDR3 runs to 16 residues. Germline CDR1 SGHRS, CDR2 YFSETQ. Trimming pared 0 bases from V and 5 bases from J, leaving 18 bases between. CDR3 region: CASSLGEATSNHEQYF. The CDR3 DNA reads as TGCGCCAGCAGCTTGGGAGAAGCGACTAGTAACCACGAGCAGTACTTC. The complete variable domain, with remaining parts taken from reference TRBV5-1 and TRBJ2-7, reads KAGVTQTPRYLIKTRGQQVTLSCSPISGHRSVSWYQQTPGQGLQFLFEYFSETQRNKGNFPGRFSGRQFSNSRSEMNVSTLELGDSALYLCASSLGEATSNHEQYFGPGTRLTVT.

This clonotype was found a few times. The chain carries TRBV25-1 and TRBJ2-7, with D possibly matching TRBD2 (5 bases). V was cut by 6 bases and J by 4 bases, with 13 bases left in between. Germline V CDR1 and CDR2: MGHDK, SYGVNS. This CDR3 has 13 amino acids. The CDR3 DNA is TGTGCCAGCAGCCGAGCCACGGGGTACGAGCAGTACTTC. Residues: CASSRATGYEQYF.

V gene TRBV20-1 combines with J gene TRBJ2-7; D tentatively fits TRBD1 or TRBD2 (5 bases each). Per the germline V gene, CDR1 is DFQATT and CDR2 is SNEGSKA (reference sequence). The length of the CDR3 is 13 residues. Trimming removed 5 bases at V and 5 bases at J, with 16 bases between. The CDR3 loop is CSAGDPPPDEQYF. CDR3 in DNA: TGCAGTGCTGGGGACCCACCGCCTGACGAGCAGTACTTC.

This clonotype was seen many times. V usage is TRBV7-2 and J usage is TRBJ1-5, with D possibly being TRBD1 (5 bases). The ends were cut back, 0 bases at V and 2 bases at J, with 8 bases in the middle. Germline-derived CDR1 and CDR2 are SGHTA and FQGNSA. CDR3 length equals 15 residues. CDR3 loop: CASSLAGTGNQPQHF. The CDR3, as DNA: TGTGCCAGCAGCTTAGCAGGGACTGGCAATCAGCCCCAGCATTTT.

The rearrangement joins TRBV21-1 to TRBJ2-7; the D call of TRBD1 is as the table states it, not checked on the DNA. TRBV21-1 is recorded as a pseudogene. The CDR3 runs to 15 residues. CDR3 loop: CASSKRQGKTYEQYF. Written as DNA, the CDR3 is TGTGCCAGCAGCAAACGCCAGGGGAAGACCTACGAGCAGTACTTC.

This clonotype was seen a handful of times. This chain uses TRBV7-6 with TRBJ2-5, with D perhaps assigned TRBD1 or TRBD2 (6 bases each). CDR1 SGHVS and CDR2 FNYEAQ come from the germline V gene. Trimming pared 3 bases from V and 11 bases from J, leaving 19 bases between. There are 14 residues in the CDR3. The CDR3 is CASSFPGEVSEQYF. The CDR3 DNA reads as TGTGCCAGCAGCTTCCCAGGGGAGGTTAGTGAGCAGTACTTC.

Note on this clonotype: One junction end disagrees with the germline gene, perhaps due to a read error. The V and J genes are TRBV6-2 or TRBV6-3 and TRBJ2-7; 8 bases are a match to TRBD1. CDR1 and CDR2 from the germline V gene are MNHEY and SVGEGT. The CDR3 runs to 16 residues. The CDR3 loop reads CASTYWEGQGEDEQYF. As DNA, the CDR3 is TGTGCCAGCACTTACTGGGAAGGACAGGGTGAAGACGAGCAGTACTTC.

The chain recombines TRBV7-9 with TRBJ1-2; 10 bases fit TRBD1. The CDR3 covers 17 residues. The germline V gene encodes CDR1 SEHNR and CDR2 FQNEAQ (reference sequence). Trimming cost V 7 bases and J 5 bases; bases outside gene matches: 16. Here the CDR3 reads CASKQGGTGASWYGYTF. CDR3 DNA sequence: TGTGCCAGCAAACAAGGTGGGACAGGGGCCTCTTGGTATGGCTACACCTTC.